The 8 T cell receptor beta chains below come from one sample, sequenced in a study of human T cells and chemical hapten exposure (dated by TCRdb to 2020 to 2022). Libraries were made using RACE. The sequencing machine was a NextSeq 500. TCRdb itself trimmed the public reads at Q25 with fastp, ran MiXCR and retained productive beta chains. When rows share a CDR3 protein, they turn into one entry using the most common DNA and genes. The sample has approximately 180,000 distinct CDR3 sequences on record, around 30% of them singletons. The ten largest make up nearly 3% of the sample. The sample's time point label is to be understood as: pre-sensitization, week 0. Explained via the paper, the treatment or condition label denotes: therapeutic diphenylcyclopropenone sensitization with weekly scalp DPC. Material: whole blood, obtained in connection with sensitization to the hapten diphenylcyclopropenone (DPC). Every receptor here comes from a woman younger than 45 with alopecia areata. Some clones in this sample may be carry-over from other donors' samples.

The genes are TRBV7-2 and TRBJ2-7, with TRBD1 as a possible D gene (6 bases). V dropped 2 bases and J dropped 2 bases, with 13 bases sitting between them. CDR3 size: 15 residues. Per the germline V gene, CDR1 is SGHTA and CDR2 is FQGNSA. CDR3 protein: CASSLYNRETYEQYF. The CDR3 DNA is TGTGCCAGCAGCTTATATAACAGGGAAACCTACGAGCAGTACTTC.

The chain joins TRBV14 to TRBJ2-7; 7 nucleotides agree with TRBD1. The CDR3 is 17 amino acids. In germline, CDR1 is SGHDN, CDR2 FVKESK. V gave up 3 bases and J gave up 0 bases; unmatched junction bases: 11. CDR3 residues: CASSHYLQGIPSYEQYF. The CDR3 DNA is TGTGCCAGCAGCCATTATTTACAGGGGATACCCTCCTACGAGCAGTACTTC.

V usage is TRBV20-1 and J usage is TRBJ2-2; 11 bases map to TRBD2. CDR1 and CDR2 from the germline V gene are DFQATT and SNEGSKA (reference sequence). The CDR3 covers 16 residues. The V gene end was trimmed by 3 bases and the J gene end by 4 bases; junction bases not matched to a gene: 7. This CDR3 reads CSASLSGRARTGELFF. DNA of the CDR3: TGCAGTGCTAGCCTTAGCGGGAGGGCCCGCACCGGGGAGCTGTTTTTT.

This clonotype was counted only a few times. The chain uses TRBV28 and TRBJ2-3; 7 bases agree with TRBD1. The CDR3 loop spans 15 amino acids. Germline-derived CDR1 and CDR2 are MDHEN and SYDVKM. The trim removed 10 bases at V and 0 bases at J, leaving 10 bases unmatched. CDR3: CATAPPGQSTDTQYF. CDR3 in DNA: TGTGCCACCGCGCCACCGGGACAGAGCACAGATACGCAGTATTTT.

This clonotype was seen more than once but under ten times. J is TRBJ1-6 and V is TRBV9, with TRBD1 matching over 9 bases. The CDR3 spans 16 residues. Unmatched junction bases numbered 9, after V lost 2 bases and J lost 9 bases. The germline gives CDR1 SGDLS, CDR2 YYNGEE. DNA for the CDR3: TGTGCCAGCAGCGTTGACCCGGGACAGGGTTCTTCACCCCTCCACTTT. Translated, it gives CASSVDPGQGSSPLHF.

V gene TRBV29-1 combines with J gene TRBJ2-5; no clear D gene. The CDR3 is made up of 12 amino acids. The ends were cut back, 4 bases at V and 2 bases at J, with 8 bases in the middle. Germline V gives CDR1 SQVTM, CDR2 ANQGSEA. CDR3 sequence reads: CSVASPQETQYF. CDR3 in DNA: TGCAGCGTTGCGAGTCCTCAAGAGACCCAGTACTTC.

This clonotype was observed many times. The rearrangement uses TRBV7-8 and TRBJ1-3; the D gene is possibly TRBD1 (5 bases). The CDR3 is 19 amino acids. V was clipped by 0 bases and J by 0 bases, with 18 bases between them. Germline CDR1 is SGHVS and CDR2 is FQNEAQ. The CDR3 protein is CASSLAWGKGSGSGNTIYF. The CDR3 DNA reads as TGTGCCAGCAGCTTAGCGTGGGGGAAGGGATCGGGCTCTGGAAACACCATATATTTT.

The J gene is TRBJ2-3, the V gene TRBV5-1, with D perhaps TRBD1 (5 bases). Germline loops: CDR1 SGHRS, CDR2 YFSETQ. This CDR3 has 15 amino acids. V was cut by 3 bases and J by 1 base, with 12 bases left in between. The CDR3 bases are TGCGCCAGCAGCTACGATCCGACAGGCACAGATACGCAGTATTTT. This sequence encodes CASSYDPTGTDTQYF.